Sequencing of this T cell receptor beta chain was carried out in a study of T cell changes during pregnancy in multiple sclerosis. Assay used: immunoSEQ multiplex PCR; TCRdb lists only in-frame clones, some missing. The top ten hold roughly 0.7% of the sample, which has 40,000 to 55,000 clones, 90% seen once. Comments on this clone: One junction end disagrees with the germline gene, perhaps due to a read error.

The origin of this receptor is a female donor with multiple sclerosis, enrolled in a pregnancy study. The source material was CD4+ T cells from peripheral blood mononuclear cells, sampled before pregnancy.

This chain's CDR3 is CASTEGQGASNYGYTF. DNA of the CDR3: TGCGCCAGCACTGAGGGGCAGGGGGCGAGTAACTATGGCTACACCTTC. This chain joins TRBV10-2 and TRBJ1-2; TRBD1 matches at 8 bases. Germline lookup yields CDR1 WSHSY and CDR2 SAAADI. The CDR3 totals 16 residues.